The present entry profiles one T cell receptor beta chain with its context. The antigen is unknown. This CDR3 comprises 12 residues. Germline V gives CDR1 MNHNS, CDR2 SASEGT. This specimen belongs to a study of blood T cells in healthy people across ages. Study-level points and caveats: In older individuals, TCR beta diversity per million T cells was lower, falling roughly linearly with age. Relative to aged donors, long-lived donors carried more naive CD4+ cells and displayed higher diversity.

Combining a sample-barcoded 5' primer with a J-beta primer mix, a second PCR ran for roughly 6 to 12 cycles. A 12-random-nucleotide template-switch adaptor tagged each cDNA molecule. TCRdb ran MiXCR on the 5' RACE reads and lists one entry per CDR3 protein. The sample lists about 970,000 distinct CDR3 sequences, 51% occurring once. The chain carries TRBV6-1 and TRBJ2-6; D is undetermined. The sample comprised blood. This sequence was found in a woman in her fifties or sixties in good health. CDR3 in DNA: TGTGGAGCTTGGTCTGGGGCCAACGTCCTGACTTTC. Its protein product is CGAWSGANVLTF.